This T cell receptor beta chain derives from a study of post-analysis software for immune sequencing data. Study outcomes and limitations: In patients, roughly five TRBV segments were more frequent than in controls, with TRBV5-6, TRBV5-1 and TRBV20-1 among them. Among multiple sclerosis patients, normalized Chao1 diversity was significantly below that of controls.

This clonotype was detected only a few times. Its target is not known. The CDR3 spans 13 residues. Germline CDR1 is LGHNA and CDR2 is YSLEER. The V gene lost 0 bases and the J gene lost 6 bases, with 9 bases spanning the gap. Unique molecular identifiers were present in the TCR beta cDNA libraries. The authors obtained roughly 0.5 million cDNA molecules from roughly 1.1 to 9.2 million T cells. TCRdb called the PCR reads again in MiXCR, with one record for every CDR3 protein. The data hold 350,000 to 450,000 distinct CDR3 sequences, with roughly 36% observed a single time. This sequence originates from a girl aged 10 to 17 with multiple sclerosis. V is TRBV4-3 and J is TRBJ2-7; D gene unclear. Sequencing was carried out using blood. In nucleotides, the CDR3 is TGCGCCAGCAGCCAAGAAAACGGACCCGAGCAGTACTTC. Protein sequence: CASSQENGPEQYF.